The 32 T cell receptor beta chains below come from one sample, sequenced in a study of beta chain features in type 1 diabetes. Findings and caveats of the study: Across all four CD4+ subsets, people with type 1 diabetes showed modestly shorter TCRB CDR3s.

Their recognized antigens are unknown. Sequencing targeted expressed TCRB transcripts, as all isolated RNA had been reverse transcribed. Sequenced by immunoSEQ multiplex PCR; TCRdb stores in-frame clones only, minus some. The sample carries about 240,000 clones, around 13% recorded once. The sample consisted of naive CD4+ T cells from blood. The receptors stem from a man aged 25 to 45 with type 1 diabetes.

The chain joins TRBV7-2 to TRBJ2-7; D is possibly TRBD2 (5 bases). Trimming pared 5 bases from V and 6 bases from J, leaving 20 bases between. The germline CDR1 and CDR2 sequences are SGHTA and FQGNSA. The CDR3 covers 15 residues. The CDR3 is CASSPAVGPYREQYF. CDR3 coding DNA: TGTGCCAGCAGCCCAGCGGTGGGTCCCTATCGCGAGCAGTACTTC.

This clone was seen more than once but under ten times. The chain carries TRBV30 and TRBJ1-4; D possibly corresponds to TRBD1 (6 bases). V dropped 3 bases and J dropped 5 bases, with 10 bases sitting between them. The germline CDR1 and CDR2 sequences are GTSNPN and SVGIG (reference sequence). The CDR3 runs to 13 residues. The CDR3 nucleotides read TGTGCCTGGAGGCGGACAGCAAATGAAAAACTGTTTTTT. Translation: CAWRRTANEKLFF.

The chain employs TRBV2 and TRBJ2-1, with TRBD2 identical over 13 bases. Germline V gene lookup returns CDR1 SNHLY and CDR2 FYNNEI. This CDR3 contains 16 residues. The junction had 7 bases not matched to a gene; V was cut back by 6 bases and J by 5 bases. As DNA, the CDR3 is TGTGCCAGCAGAGATACTAGCGGGAGGGTGGACAATGAGCAGTTCTTC. Protein product: CASRDTSGRVDNEQFF.

The chain employs TRBV30 and TRBJ2-5, with 7 nucleotides matching TRBD1. The CDR3 is 14 amino acids. Trimming at V came to 4 bases and at J to 5 bases, leaving 10 bases not matched to a gene. Germline-derived CDR1 and CDR2 are GTSNPN and SVGIG (reference sequence). CDR3 residues: CAWTATGSGETQYF. The CDR3, as DNA: TGTGCCTGGACCGCGACAGGGTCTGGGGAGACCCAGTACTTC.

Notes on this clone: Other DNA sequences from this sample encode an identical CDR3 as well. This chain links TRBV9 with TRBJ2-2; the D is unclear. CDR1 and CDR2 (germline): SGDLS, YYNGEE. The CDR3 loop spans 15 amino acids. V was pared by 4 bases and J by 0 bases, with 10 bases between. The CDR3: CASSPRTANTGELFF. The CDR3 nucleotides read TGTGCCAGCAGCCCCCGAACAGCGAACACCGGGGAGCTGTTTTTT.

This chain links TRBV6-5 with TRBJ1-3, with TRBD1 matching 8 bases. The CDR3 has 15 amino acids. The V gene end was trimmed by 6 bases and the J gene end by 4 bases; junction bases not matched to a gene: 8. Germline values: CDR1 MNHEY, CDR2 SVGAGI. As DNA, the CDR3 is TGTGCCAGCAGCCAGACAGGGGTAATCGGAAACACCATATATTTT. Translating it yields CASSQTGVIGNTIYF.

This chain connects TRBV15 to TRBJ2-7, with D possibly being TRBD2 (6 bases). Trimming removed 1 base from V and 5 bases from J, with 12 bases in between. Germline V gene sequence: CDR1 LNHNV, CDR2 YYDKDF (reference sequence). This CDR3 has 14 residues. The DNA for the CDR3 is TGTGCCACCAGCAGAGGTTTGGACTACAACGAGCAGTACTTC. Translation: CATSRGLDYNEQYF.

This clone was observed a handful of times. The V call is TRBV19, the J call TRBJ1-6; D not certain. Trimming removed 6 bases at V and 0 bases at J, with 12 bases between. From germline, CDR1 is LNHDA and CDR2 SQIVND (reference sequence). This CDR3 contains 16 residues. CDR3 in DNA: TGTGCCAGTAGAGGACTTAGGAGCTCCTATAATTCACCCCTCCACTTT. It codes for CASRGLRSSYNSPLHF.

This chain connects TRBV5-1 to TRBJ1-1; the match to TRBD1 covers 9 bases. CDR1 is SGHRS, CDR2 YFSETQ, per germline. With 7 bases clipped from V and 5 bases from J, the junction kept 12 bases outside the gene matches. CDR3 length: 15 amino acids. The CDR3 region has the DNA TGCGCCAGCGTCGACACAGGGGGCAGGGGTACTGAAGCTTTCTTT. Encoded protein: CASVDTGGRGTEAFF.

This clone showed up just a few times. V gene TRBV5-4 combines with J gene TRBJ2-1; 12 nucleotides line up with TRBD2. Trimming cost V 5 bases and J 7 bases; bases outside gene matches: 4. Germline loops: CDR1 SGHNT, CDR2 YYREEE (reference sequence). This CDR3 spans 14 amino acids. This chain's CDR3 is CASSRTSGANEQFF. As DNA, the CDR3 is TGTGCCAGCAGTCGGACTAGCGGGGCTAATGAGCAGTTCTTC.

As DNA, the CDR3 is TGTGCCAGCAGTACAGGCGTAAATCAGCCCCAGCATTTT. Translating gives CASSTGVNQPQHF. The chain is built from TRBV9 and TRBJ1-5, with D possibly TRBD1 on 5 matching bases. The germline V and J ends were trimmed by 5 bases and 4 bases, with 10 bases remaining between them. The CDR3 is 13 amino acids. CDR1 SGDLS and CDR2 YYNGEE come from the germline V gene. Full variable domain (missing parts from reference TRBV9 and TRBJ1-5): DSGVTQTPKHLITATGQRVTLRCSPRSGDLSVYWYQQSLDQGLQFLIQYYNGEERAKGNILERFSAQQFPDLHSELNLSSLELGDSALYFCASSTGVNQPQHFGDGTRLSIL.

V is TRBV15 and J is TRBJ1-2, with D hard to call. V was clipped by 6 bases and J by 1 base, with 3 bases between them. The CDR3 is 11 amino acids. Germline V lookup: CDR1 LNHNV, CDR2 YYDKDF (reference sequence). CDR3 nucleotides: TGTGCCACCAGTAATAACTATGGCTACACCTTC. It codes for CATSNNYGYTF.

The CDR3 bases are TGTGCCAGCAGCTCCTTACTAGCGGGGTACTACAATGAGCAGTTCTTC. Amino acids: CASSSLLAGYYNEQFF. V and J are TRBV7-8 and TRBJ2-1, with 10 nucleotides matching TRBD2. The CDR3 length is 16 residues. Germline V gene sequence: CDR1 SGHVS, CDR2 FQNEAQ. V lost 4 bases and J lost 3; bases outside the gene matches: 6.

The V gene is TRBV18, the J gene TRBJ2-1, with TRBD1 as a possible D gene (6 bases). The V end was cut by 6 bases, the J end by 8 bases, with 17 bases between. This CDR3 has 14 residues. Germline CDR1 and CDR2: KGHSH and LQKENI. The CDR3 is CASSSTNHRDEQFF. CDR3 nucleotides: TGTGCCAGCTCTTCGACGAACCACAGGGATGAGCAGTTCTTC.

This clone turned up a few times. CDR3 bases: TGTGCCAGCAGTGTAACAGGGGGCGGCGGGGAAAAACTGTTTTTT. It is translated as CASSVTGGGGEKLFF. The V and J genes are TRBV25-1 and TRBJ1-4; 9 nucleotides line up with TRBD1. CDR3 length: 15 amino acids. The J segment lost 8 bases and the V segment lost 4 bases, leaving 8 bases of the junction unmatched. CDR1 MGHDK and CDR2 SYGVNS come from the germline V gene. Based on the CDR3 plus reference TRBV25-1 and TRBJ1-4, the full variable domain is EADIYQTPRYLVIGTGKKITLECSQTMGHDKMYWYQQDPGMELHLIHYSYGVNSTEKGDLSSESTVSRIRTEHFPLTLESARPSHTSQYLCASSVTGGGGEKLFFGSGTQLSVL.

This clone was picked up a small number of times. This chain links TRBV2 with TRBJ2-7; 7 bases agree with TRBD1. Germline-derived CDR1 and CDR2 are SNHLY and FYNNEI. The J segment lost 0 bases and the V segment lost 6 bases, leaving 5 bases of the junction unmatched. The CDR3 covers 14 residues. This CDR3 reads CASRTGQSSYEQYF. The CDR3 DNA reads as TGTGCCAGCAGGACGGGACAGAGCTCCTACGAGCAGTACTTC.

The CDR3 here is CAWGTGGSLEQYF. Written as DNA, the CDR3 is TGTGCCTGGGGGACAGGGGGAAGTCTCGAGCAGTACTTC. The chain joins TRBV30 to TRBJ2-7, with 11 bases that match TRBD1. Unmatched junction bases numbered 6, after V lost 5 bases and J lost 6 bases. Germline V gene lookup returns CDR1 GTSNPN and CDR2 SVGIG (reference sequence). The CDR3 contains 13 residues.

The V call is TRBV5-1, the J call TRBJ1-2; D remains unclear. V was clipped by 1 base and J by 6 bases, with 13 bases between them. The CDR3 spans 14 residues. Germline lookup yields CDR1 SGHRS and CDR2 YFSETQ. CDR3 in DNA: TGCGCCAGCAGCTTGCGGGATGGCAAGGATGGCTACACCTTC. It yields the protein CASSLRDGKDGYTF.

In its sample, this clone was seen a few times. This rearrangement joins TRBV6-5 to TRBJ2-5, with TRBD1 identical over 7 bases. Germline trimming cut 6 bases from V and 2 bases from J; bases unmatched to any gene: 9. The germline V gene has CDR1 MNHEY and CDR2 SVGAGI. This CDR3 has 15 residues. The DNA for the CDR3 is TGTGCCAGCAGCCGTACACGGGGACAGCAAGAGACCCAGTACTTC. Translation: CASSRTRGQQETQYF.

CDR3 loop: CASSPRTSGADTQYF. The CDR3 DNA reads as TGTGCCAGCAGCCCGAGGACTAGCGGAGCGGATACGCAGTATTTT. This chain uses TRBV5-4 with TRBJ2-3, with 10 nucleotides matching TRBD2. Trimming took 4 bases from V and 6 from J; bases not matched to a gene: 8. The CDR3 extends over 15 amino acids. In germline, CDR1 is SGHNT, CDR2 YYREEE (reference sequence).

The chain employs TRBV4-1 and TRBJ2-3, with a tentative D call TRBD1 (5 bases). Germline V lookup: CDR1 MGHRA, CDR2 YSYEKL. V was cut by 0 bases and J by 1 base, with 14 bases left in between. This CDR3 is built from 17 residues. CDR3: CASSQDLGASGTDTQYF. CDR3 nucleotides: TGCGCCAGCAGCCAAGATTTAGGGGCATCGGGCACAGATACGCAGTATTTT.

V is TRBV28 and J is TRBJ2-7; D might be TRBD2 (5 bases). This CDR3 is 12 amino acids long. V dropped 2 bases and J dropped 5 bases, with 7 bases sitting between them. Germline V CDR1 and CDR2: MDHEN, SYDVKM. The CDR3 nucleotides are TGTGCCAGCAGTTTACCGGGGAACGAGCAGTACTTC. It encodes CASSLPGNEQYF.

The gene calls are TRBV6-5 and TRBJ1-5; D is undetermined. The CDR3 contains 13 residues. Germline CDR1 reads MNHEY; CDR2 reads SVGAGI. The V and J ends lost 5 bases and 6 bases respectively, with 11 bases between them. The CDR3 nucleotides are TGTGCCAGCAGTGAACGAGGGTTTCAGCCCCAGCATTTT. Protein product: CASSERGFQPQHF.

This clone was observed a few times. This rearrangement joins TRBV7-9 to TRBJ1-5; D not resolved. With 1 base removed from V and 4 bases from J, the gap between germline ends came to 14 bases. The CDR3 consists of 16 residues. Germline V CDR1 and CDR2: SEHNR, FQNEAQ (reference sequence). The CDR3 nucleotides read TGTGCCAGCAGCTTAGGTTCCGGGGTCGGTAATCAGCCCCAGCATTTT. Translating gives CASSLGSGVGNQPQHF.

V gene TRBV5-6 combines with J gene TRBJ1-2; D is unresolved. Germline V gene data show CDR1 as SGHDT and CDR2 as YYEEEE. V lost 6 bases and J 3 bases, leaving 9 bases between the germline ends. This CDR3 region has 12 residues. Here the CDR3 DNA reads TGTGCCAGCAACTCTGAGCACTATGGCTACACCTTC. Its translation is CASNSEHYGYTF.

This clone was seen a handful of times. This chain links TRBV5-1 with TRBJ2-3; possibly TRBD1 for D (6 bases). V lost 5 bases, J lost 6 bases, and 16 bases lay in between. This CDR3 contains 14 residues. Germline CDR1 SGHRS, CDR2 YFSETQ. The DNA for the CDR3 is TGCGCCAGCAGGCTGATGACAGGTGGGGATACGCAGTATTTT. This codes for CASRLMTGGDTQYF.

The CDR3 DNA sequence: TGTGCCAGCAGCCTTACCGGGGGCCAAGAGACCCAGTACTTC. Its translation: CASSLTGGQETQYF. V gene TRBV7-2 combines with J gene TRBJ2-5; a possible D gene is TRBD2 (6 bases). The germline CDR1 and CDR2 sequences are SGHTA and FQGNSA. V lost 5 bases and J lost 1, with 11 bases in between. This CDR3 is 14 amino acids long.

The chain recombines TRBV19 with TRBJ1-5; the D gene is possibly TRBD1 (5 bases). This CDR3 has 17 residues. Germline assignment: CDR1 LNHDA and CDR2 SQIVND (reference sequence). Between the trimmed V and J ends, which lost 5 bases and 7 bases, there was a span of 24 bases. The CDR3 nucleotides read TGTGCCAGTAGTTACCTCCGACGCGGAGGGGAGGAACAGCCCCAGCATTTT. It is translated as CASSYLRRGGEEQPQHF.

This chain links TRBV6-5 with TRBJ1-1; no reliable D call. From germline, CDR1 is MNHEY and CDR2 SVGAGI. With 8 bases removed from V and 7 bases from J, the gap between germline ends came to 11 bases. This CDR3 contains 11 residues. The CDR3 nucleotides read TGTGCCAGCGCGGGAGAAGTTGAAGCTTTCTTT. Amino acids: CASAGEVEAFF.

This clone was found a few times. The chain carries TRBV6-5 and TRBJ2-3; D is perhaps TRBD2 (6 bases). Trimming stripped 7 bases from V and 1 base from J, with 15 bases between. Looked up from germline, CDR1 is MNHEY and CDR2 is SVGAGI. This CDR3 spans 15 amino acids. CDR3 sequence: CASTQGGTGTDTQYF. The CDR3 DNA is TGTGCCAGCACCCAAGGAGGGACGGGCACAGATACGCAGTATTTT.

This clone was seen more than once but under ten times. The chain employs TRBV10-3 and TRBJ1-1; no firm D call. Germline V gene data show CDR1 as ENHRY and CDR2 as SYGVKD. This CDR3 is built from 12 residues. Trimming left V 7 bases short and J 1 base short, with 7 bases between. The DNA for the CDR3 is TGTGCCATCAACGGCGGGAACACTGAAGCTTTCTTT. It translates to CAINGGNTEAFF.

This chain links TRBV11-2 with TRBJ2-7; TRBD1 aligns across 7 bases. V was clipped by 4 bases and J by 5 bases; unmatched bases: 5. Germline values: CDR1 SGHAT, CDR2 FQNNGV. The CDR3 loop spans 13 amino acids. The DNA for the CDR3 is TGTGCCAGCAGCTCATACAGGGGAGACGAGCAGTACTTC. Its protein is CASSSYRGDEQYF.